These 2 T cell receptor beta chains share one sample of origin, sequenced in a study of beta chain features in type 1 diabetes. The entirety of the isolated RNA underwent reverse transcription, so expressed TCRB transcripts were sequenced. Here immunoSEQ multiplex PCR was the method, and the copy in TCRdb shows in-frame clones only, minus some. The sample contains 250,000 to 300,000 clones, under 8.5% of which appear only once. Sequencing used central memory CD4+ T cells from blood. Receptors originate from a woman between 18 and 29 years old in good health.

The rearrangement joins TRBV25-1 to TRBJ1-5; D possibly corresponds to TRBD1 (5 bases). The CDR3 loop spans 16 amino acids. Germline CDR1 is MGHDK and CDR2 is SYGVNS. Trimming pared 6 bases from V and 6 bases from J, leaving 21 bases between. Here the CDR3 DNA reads TGTGCCAGCAGCCGAGGCCAGGGCCTTATGAGTCAGCCCCAGCATTTT. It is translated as CASSRGQGLMSQPQHF.

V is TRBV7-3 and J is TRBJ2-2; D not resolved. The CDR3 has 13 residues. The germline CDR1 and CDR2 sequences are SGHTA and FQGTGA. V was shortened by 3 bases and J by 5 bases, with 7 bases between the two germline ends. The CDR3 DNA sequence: TGTGCCAGCAGCTTGAGGAAAACCGGGGAGCTGTTTTTT. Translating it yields CASSLRKTGELFF.